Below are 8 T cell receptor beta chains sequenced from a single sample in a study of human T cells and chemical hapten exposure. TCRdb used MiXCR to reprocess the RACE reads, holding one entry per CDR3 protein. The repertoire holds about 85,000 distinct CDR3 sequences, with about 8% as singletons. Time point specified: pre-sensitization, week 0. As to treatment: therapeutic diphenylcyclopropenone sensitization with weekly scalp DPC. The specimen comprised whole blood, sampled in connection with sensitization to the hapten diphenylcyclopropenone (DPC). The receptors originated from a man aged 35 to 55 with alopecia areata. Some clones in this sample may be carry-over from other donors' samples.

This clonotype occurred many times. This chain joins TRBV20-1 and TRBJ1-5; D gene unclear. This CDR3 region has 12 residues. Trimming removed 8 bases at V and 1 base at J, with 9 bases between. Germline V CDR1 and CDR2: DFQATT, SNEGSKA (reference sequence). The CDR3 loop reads CSYGRSNQPQHF. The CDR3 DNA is TGCAGTTATGGACGCAGCAATCAGCCCCAGCATTTT.

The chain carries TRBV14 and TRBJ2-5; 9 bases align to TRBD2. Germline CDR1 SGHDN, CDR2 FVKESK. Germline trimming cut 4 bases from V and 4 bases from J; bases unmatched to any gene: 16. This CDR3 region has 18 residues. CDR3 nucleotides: TGTGCCAGCAGCCTGGGGGTCGTCCTAGCGGGATCAGGAGAGACCCAGTACTTC. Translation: CASSLGVVLAGSGETQYF.

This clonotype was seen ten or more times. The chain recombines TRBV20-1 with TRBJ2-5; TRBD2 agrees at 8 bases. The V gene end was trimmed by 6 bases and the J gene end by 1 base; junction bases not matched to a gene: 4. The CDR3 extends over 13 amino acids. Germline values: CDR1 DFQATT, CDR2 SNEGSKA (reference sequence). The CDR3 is CSATGTSQETQYF. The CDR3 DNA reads TGCAGTGCCACGGGGACTAGCCAAGAGACCCAGTACTTC.

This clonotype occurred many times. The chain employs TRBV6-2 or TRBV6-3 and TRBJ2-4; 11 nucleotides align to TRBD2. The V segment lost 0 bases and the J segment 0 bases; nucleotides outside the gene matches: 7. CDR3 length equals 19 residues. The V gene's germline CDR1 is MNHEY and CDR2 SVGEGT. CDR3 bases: TGTGCCAGCAGTTACTCACCGGGACTAGCGGATATAGCCAAAAACATTCAGTACTTC. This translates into CASSYSPGLADIAKNIQYF.

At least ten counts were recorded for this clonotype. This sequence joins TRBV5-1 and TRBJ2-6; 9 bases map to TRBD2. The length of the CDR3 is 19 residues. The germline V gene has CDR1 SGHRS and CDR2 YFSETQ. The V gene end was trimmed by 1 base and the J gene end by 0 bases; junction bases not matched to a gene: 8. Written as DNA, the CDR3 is TGCGCCAGCAGCTTGTTGGGGCTAGCGGGGCCCTCTGGGGCCAACGTCCTGACTTTC. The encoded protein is CASSLLGLAGPSGANVLTF.

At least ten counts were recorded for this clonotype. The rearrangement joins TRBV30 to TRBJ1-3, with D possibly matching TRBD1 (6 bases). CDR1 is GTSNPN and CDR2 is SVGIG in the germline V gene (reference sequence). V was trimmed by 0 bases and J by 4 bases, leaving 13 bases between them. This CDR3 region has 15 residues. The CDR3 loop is CAWSVSGASGNTIYF. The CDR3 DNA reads TGTGCCTGGAGTGTATCAGGGGCATCAGGAAACACCATATATTTT.

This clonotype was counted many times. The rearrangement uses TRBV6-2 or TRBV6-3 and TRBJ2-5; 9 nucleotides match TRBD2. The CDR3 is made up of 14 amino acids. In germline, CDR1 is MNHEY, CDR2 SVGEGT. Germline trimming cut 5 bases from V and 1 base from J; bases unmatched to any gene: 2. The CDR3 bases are TGTGCCAGCAGTGAGACTAGCGGCCAAGAGACCCAGTACTTC. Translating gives CASSETSGQETQYF.

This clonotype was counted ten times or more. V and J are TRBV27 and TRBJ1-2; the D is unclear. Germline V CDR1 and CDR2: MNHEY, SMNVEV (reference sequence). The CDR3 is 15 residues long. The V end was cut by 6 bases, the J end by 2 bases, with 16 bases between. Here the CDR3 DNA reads TGTGCCAGCAGCACGTCGCAGGCTGGAAACTATGGCTACACCTTC. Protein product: CASSTSQAGNYGYTF.